Given below is one T cell receptor (beta chain) in context. The data derive from a study of control samples from healthy donors and cancer patients. The CDR3 runs to 16 residues. The germline V gene has CDR1 MNHEY and CDR2 SVGEGT. After removal of 3 bases from V and 0 bases from J, the junction contained 4 bases not matched to a gene. Clones were read by immunoSEQ multiplex PCR, and TCRdb kept only the in-frame ones, dropping some. The sample lists roughly 120,000 clones; approximately 90% were seen once. V is TRBV6-2 or TRBV6-3 and J is TRBJ2-7; 11 bases line up with TRBD2. The source material was PBMCs. The clonotype originates from a woman aged 55-69 years with lung cancer. The CDR3 DNA reads TGTGCCAGCAGTTATTGGGGACTAGCGGACTCCTACGAGCAGTACTTC. Amino acids: CASSYWGLADSYEQYF.